This TCR beta chain was recorded in a study of CD8+ T cells in alopecia areata. This CDR3 has 14 residues. In germline, CDR1 is GTSNPN, CDR2 SVGIG (reference sequence). V lost 1 base to trimming and J lost 2 bases, with 11 bases between them. cDNA serving as the sequencing template came from extracted, reverse transcribed RNA. Measured with immunoSEQ multiplex PCR; TCRdb has only the in-frame clones, and not every one. The sample gives 120,000 or so clones, about 50% of which show up once; 10% to 13% is in the top ten. Sequenced material: NKG2D-low CD8+ T cells sorted from blood. This chain connects TRBV30 to TRBJ2-5; D may match TRBD1 or TRBD2 (5 bases each). This receptor was identified in a human donor with alopecia areata. This CDR3 reads CAWSAGTGQETQYF. The CDR3, as DNA: TGTGCCTGGAGTGCAGGGACGGGGCAAGAGACCCAGTACTTC.